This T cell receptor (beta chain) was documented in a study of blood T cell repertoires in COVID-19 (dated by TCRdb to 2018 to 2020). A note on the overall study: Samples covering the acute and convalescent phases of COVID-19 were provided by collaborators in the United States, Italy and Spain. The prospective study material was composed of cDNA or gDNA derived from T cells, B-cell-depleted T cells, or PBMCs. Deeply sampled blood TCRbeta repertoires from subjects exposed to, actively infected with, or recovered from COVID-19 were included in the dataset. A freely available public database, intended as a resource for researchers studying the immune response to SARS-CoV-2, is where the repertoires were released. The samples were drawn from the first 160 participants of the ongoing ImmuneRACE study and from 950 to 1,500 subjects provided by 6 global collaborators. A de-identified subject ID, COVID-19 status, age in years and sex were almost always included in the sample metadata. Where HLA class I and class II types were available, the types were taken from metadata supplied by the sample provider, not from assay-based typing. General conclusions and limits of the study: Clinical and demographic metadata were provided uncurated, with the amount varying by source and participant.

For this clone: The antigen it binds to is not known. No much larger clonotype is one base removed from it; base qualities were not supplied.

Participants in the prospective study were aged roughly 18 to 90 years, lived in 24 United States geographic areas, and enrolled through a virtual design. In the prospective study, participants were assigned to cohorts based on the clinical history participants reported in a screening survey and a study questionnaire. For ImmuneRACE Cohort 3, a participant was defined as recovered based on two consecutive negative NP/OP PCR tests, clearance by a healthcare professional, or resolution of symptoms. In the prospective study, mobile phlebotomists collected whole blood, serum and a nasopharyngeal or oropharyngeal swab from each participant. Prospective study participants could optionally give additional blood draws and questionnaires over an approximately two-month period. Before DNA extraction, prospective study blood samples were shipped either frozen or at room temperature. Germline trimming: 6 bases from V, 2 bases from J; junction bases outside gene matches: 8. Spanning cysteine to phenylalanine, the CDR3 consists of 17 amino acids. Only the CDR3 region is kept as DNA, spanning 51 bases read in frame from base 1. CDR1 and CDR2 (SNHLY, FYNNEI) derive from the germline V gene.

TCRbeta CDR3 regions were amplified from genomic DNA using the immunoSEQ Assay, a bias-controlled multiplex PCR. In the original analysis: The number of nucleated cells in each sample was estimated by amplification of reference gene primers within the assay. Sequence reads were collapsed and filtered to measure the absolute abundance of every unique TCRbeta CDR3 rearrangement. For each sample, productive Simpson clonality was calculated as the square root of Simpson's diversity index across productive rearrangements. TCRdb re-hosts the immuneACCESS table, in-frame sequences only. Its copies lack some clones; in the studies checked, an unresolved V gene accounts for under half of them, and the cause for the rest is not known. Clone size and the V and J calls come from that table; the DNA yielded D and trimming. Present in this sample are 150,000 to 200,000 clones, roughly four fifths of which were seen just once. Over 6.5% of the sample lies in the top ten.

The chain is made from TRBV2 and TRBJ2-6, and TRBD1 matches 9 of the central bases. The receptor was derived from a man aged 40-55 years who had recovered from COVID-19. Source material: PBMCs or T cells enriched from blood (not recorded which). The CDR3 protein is CASRRDRVDPGANVLTF. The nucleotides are TGTGCCAGCAGGCGGGACAGGGTAGATCCTGGGGCCAACGTCCTGACTTTC.